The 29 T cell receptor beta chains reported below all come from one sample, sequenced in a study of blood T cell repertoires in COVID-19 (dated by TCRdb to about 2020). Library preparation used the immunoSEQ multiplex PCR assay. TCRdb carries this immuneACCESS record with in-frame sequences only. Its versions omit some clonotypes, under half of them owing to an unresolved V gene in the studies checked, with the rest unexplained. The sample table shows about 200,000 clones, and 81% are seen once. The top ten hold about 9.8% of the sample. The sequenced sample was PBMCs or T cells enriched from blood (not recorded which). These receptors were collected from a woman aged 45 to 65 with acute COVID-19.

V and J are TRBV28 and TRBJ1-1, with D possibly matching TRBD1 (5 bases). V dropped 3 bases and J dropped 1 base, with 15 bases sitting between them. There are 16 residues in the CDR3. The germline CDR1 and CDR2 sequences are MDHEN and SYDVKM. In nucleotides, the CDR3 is TGTGCCAGCAGTTTTCCTATTCAGGGAAGGAACACTGAAGCTTTCTTT. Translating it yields CASSFPIQGRNTEAFF.

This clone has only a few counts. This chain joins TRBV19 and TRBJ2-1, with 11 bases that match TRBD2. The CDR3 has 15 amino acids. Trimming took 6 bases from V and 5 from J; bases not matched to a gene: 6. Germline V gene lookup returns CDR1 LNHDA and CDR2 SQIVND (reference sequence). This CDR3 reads CASRPGTSGNNEQFF. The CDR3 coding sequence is TGTGCCAGTAGACCCGGGACTAGCGGAAACAATGAGCAGTTCTTC.

The CDR3, as DNA: TGTGCCAGCAGCTCCGAAAGATCGACTAGCGGGAGGGTCGGGGAGCTGTTTTTT. This encodes CASSSERSTSGRVGELFF. The rearrangement uses TRBV7-9 and TRBJ2-2; 14 bases agree with TRBD2. V shed 4 bases, J shed 7 bases, and the junction held 11 bases outside the gene matches. In germline, CDR1 is SEHNR, CDR2 FQNEAQ (reference sequence). The length of the CDR3 is 18 residues.

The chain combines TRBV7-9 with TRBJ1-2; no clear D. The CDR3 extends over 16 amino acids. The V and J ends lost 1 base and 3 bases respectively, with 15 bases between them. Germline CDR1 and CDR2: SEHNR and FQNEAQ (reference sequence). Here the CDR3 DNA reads TGTGCCAGCAGCTTAGGAGGCATTCGGGGAGACTATGGCTACACCTTC. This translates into CASSLGGIRGDYGYTF.

CDR3: CASRSRTGGKYEQYF. For the CDR3, the DNA is TGTGCCAGCAGGTCTCGGACAGGGGGCAAGTACGAGCAGTACTTC. The genes are TRBV6-5 and TRBJ2-7, with 11 bases aligning to TRBD1. CDR1 and CDR2 (germline): MNHEY, SVGAGI. The length of the CDR3 is 15 residues. Germline trimming cut 6 bases from V and 4 bases from J; bases unmatched to any gene: 8.

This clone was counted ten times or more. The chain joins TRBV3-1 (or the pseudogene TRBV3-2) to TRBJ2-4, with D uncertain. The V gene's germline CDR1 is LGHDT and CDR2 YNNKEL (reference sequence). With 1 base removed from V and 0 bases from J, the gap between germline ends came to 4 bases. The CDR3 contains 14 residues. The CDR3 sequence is CASSQGLAKNIQYF. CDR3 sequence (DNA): TGTGCCAGCAGCCAAGGACTAGCCAAAAACATTCAGTACTTC.

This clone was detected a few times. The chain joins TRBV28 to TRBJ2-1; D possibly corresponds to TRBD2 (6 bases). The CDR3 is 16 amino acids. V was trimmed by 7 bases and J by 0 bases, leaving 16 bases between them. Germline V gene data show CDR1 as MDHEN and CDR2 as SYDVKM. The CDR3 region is CASKLAGPSSYNEQFF. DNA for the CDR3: TGTGCCAGCAAACTAGCCGGGCCGAGCTCCTACAATGAGCAGTTCTTC.

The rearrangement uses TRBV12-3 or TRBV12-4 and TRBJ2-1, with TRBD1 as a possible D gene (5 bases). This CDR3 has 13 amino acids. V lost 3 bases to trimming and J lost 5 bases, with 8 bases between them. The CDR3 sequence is CASSFGHHNEQFF. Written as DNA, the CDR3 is TGTGCCAGCAGTTTCGGACACCACAATGAGCAGTTCTTC.

The CDR3 sequence: CASRRAGVLEQFF. The DNA of the CDR3 is TGCGCCAGCAGAAGAGCGGGGGTGTTAGAGCAGTTCTTC. The chain is built from TRBV5-1 and TRBJ2-1; TRBD2 matches 8 bases. Trimming removed 5 bases from V and 10 bases from J; junction bases left unmatched: 8. The CDR3 loop spans 13 amino acids. In germline, CDR1 is SGHRS, CDR2 YFSETQ.

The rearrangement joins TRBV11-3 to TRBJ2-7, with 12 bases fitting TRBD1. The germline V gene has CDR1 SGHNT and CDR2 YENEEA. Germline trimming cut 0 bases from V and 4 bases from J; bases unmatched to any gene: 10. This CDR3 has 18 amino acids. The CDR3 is CASSLDPFPGQGAYEQYF. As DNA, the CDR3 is TGTGCCAGCAGCTTAGACCCATTTCCGGGACAGGGGGCATACGAGCAGTACTTC. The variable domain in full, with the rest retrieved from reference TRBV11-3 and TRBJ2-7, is EAGVVQSPRYKIIEKKQPVAFWCNPISGHNTLYWYLQNLGQGPELLIRYENEEAVDDSQLPKDRFSAERLKGVDSTLKIQPAELGDSAVYLCASSLDPFPGQGAYEQYFGPGTRLTVT.

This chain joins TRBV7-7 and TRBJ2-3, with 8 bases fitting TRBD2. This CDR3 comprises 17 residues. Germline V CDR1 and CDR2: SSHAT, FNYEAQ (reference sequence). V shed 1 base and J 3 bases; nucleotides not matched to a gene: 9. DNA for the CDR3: TGTGCCAGCAGCTTAGGGCCAGCGGGAGCGGGGACAGATACGCAGTATTTT. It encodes CASSLGPAGAGTDTQYF. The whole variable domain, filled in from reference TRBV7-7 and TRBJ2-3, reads GAGVSQSPRYKVTKRGQDVTLRCDPISSHATLYWYQQALGQGPEFLTYFNYEAQPDKSGLPSDRFSAERPEGSISTLTIQRTEQRDSAMYRCASSLGPAGAGTDTQYFGPGTRLTVL.

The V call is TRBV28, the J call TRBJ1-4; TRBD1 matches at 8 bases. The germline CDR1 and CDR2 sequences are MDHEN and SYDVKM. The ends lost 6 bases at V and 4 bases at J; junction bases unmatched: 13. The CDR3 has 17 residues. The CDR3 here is CASSPGTGSLLNEKLFF. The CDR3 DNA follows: TGTGCCAGCAGCCCCGGGACAGGATCACTACTTAATGAAAAACTGTTTTTT. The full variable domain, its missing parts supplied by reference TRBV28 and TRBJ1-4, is DVKVTQSSRYLVKRTGEKVFLECVQDMDHENMFWYRQDPGLGLRLIYFSYDVKMKEKGDIPEGYSVSREKKERFSLILESASTNQTSMYLCASSPGTGSLLNEKLFFGSGTQLSVL.

The chain's CDR3 is CASSPSTGTSGYNEQFF. As DNA, the CDR3 is TGTGCCAGCTCACCTAGTACCGGGACTAGCGGATACAATGAGCAGTTCTTC. V usage is TRBV18 and J usage is TRBJ2-1; the match to TRBD2 covers 11 bases. Germline CDR1 KGHSH, CDR2 LQKENI. The V segment lost 3 bases and the J segment 4 bases; nucleotides outside the gene matches: 8. The CDR3 covers 17 residues.

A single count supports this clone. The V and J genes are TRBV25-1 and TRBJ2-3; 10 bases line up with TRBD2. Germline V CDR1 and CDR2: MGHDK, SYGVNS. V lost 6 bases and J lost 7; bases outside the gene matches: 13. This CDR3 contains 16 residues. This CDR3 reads CASSKGSGGLTNTQYF. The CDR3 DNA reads TGTGCCAGCAGCAAAGGTAGCGGGGGGCTTACGAATACGCAGTATTTT.

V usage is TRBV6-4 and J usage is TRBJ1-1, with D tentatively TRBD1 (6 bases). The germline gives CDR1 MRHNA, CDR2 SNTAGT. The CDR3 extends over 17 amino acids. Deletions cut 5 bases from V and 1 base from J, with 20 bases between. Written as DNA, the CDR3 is TGTGCCAGCAGTTATAGCCTCCAGGACAGCGGGAACACTGAAGCTTTCTTT. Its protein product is CASSYSLQDSGNTEAFF.

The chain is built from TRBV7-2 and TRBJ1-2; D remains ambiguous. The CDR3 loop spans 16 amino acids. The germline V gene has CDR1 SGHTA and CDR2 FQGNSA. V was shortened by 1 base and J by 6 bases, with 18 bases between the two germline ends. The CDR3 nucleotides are TGTGCCAGCAGCTTAGAGCATGGCTCCAGGCTTGATGGCTACACCTTC. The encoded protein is CASSLEHGSRLDGYTF.

CDR3 protein: CASSLSTTEAFF. The CDR3, as DNA: TGTGCCAGCAGTTTATCTACCACTGAAGCTTTCTTT. The rearrangement links TRBV12-3 or TRBV12-4 to TRBJ1-1; D ambiguous. V dropped 2 bases and J dropped 4 bases, with 5 bases sitting between them. This CDR3 comprises 12 residues.

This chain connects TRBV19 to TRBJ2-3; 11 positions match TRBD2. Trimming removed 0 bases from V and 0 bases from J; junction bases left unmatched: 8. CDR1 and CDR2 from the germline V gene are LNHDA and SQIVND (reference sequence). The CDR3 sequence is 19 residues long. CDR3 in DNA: TGTGCCAGTAGTATAGATCTATTAGCGGGAGGGACTAGCACAGATACGCAGTATTTT. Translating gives CASSIDLLAGGTSTDTQYF.

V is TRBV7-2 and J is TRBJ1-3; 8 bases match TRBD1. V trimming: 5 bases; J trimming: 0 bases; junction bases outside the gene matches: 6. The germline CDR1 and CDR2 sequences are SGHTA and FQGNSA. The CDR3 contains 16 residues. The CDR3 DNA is TGTGCCAGCAGCCAGGGGGCGGTGGGCTCTGGAAACACCATATATTTT. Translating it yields CASSQGAVGSGNTIYF.

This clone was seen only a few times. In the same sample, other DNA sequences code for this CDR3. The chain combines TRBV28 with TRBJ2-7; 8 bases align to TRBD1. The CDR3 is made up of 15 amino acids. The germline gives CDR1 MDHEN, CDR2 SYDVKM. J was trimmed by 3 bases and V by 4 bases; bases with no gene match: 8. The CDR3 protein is CASSSPGTGLYEQYF. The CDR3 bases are TGTGCCAGCAGTTCGCCCGGGACAGGTCTCTACGAGCAGTACTTC.

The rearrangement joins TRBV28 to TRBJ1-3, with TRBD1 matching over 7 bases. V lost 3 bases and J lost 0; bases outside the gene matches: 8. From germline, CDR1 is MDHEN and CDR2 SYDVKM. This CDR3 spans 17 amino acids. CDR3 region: CASSFIGQAISGNTIYF. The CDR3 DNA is TGTGCCAGCAGTTTTATTGGACAGGCTATCTCTGGAAACACCATATATTTT.

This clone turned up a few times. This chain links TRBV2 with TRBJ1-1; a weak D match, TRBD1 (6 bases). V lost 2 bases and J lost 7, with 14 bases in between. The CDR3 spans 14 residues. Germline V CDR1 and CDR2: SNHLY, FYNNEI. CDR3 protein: CASSESDRVNEAFF. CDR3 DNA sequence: TGTGCCAGCAGTGAATCGGACAGAGTCAATGAAGCTTTCTTT. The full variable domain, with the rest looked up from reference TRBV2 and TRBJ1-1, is EPEVTQTPSHQVTQMGQEVILRCVPISNHLYFYWYRQILGQKVEFLVSFYNNEISEKSEIFDDQFSVERPDGSNFTLKIRSTKLEDSAMYFCASSESDRVNEAFFGQGTRLTVV.

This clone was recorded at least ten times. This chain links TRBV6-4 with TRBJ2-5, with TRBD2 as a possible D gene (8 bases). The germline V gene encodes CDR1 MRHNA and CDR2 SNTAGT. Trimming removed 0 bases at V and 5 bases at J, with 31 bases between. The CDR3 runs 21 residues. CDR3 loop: CASSDSSRQGEVAGGGETQYF. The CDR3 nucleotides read TGTGCCAGCAGTGACTCGAGTCGACAGGGAGAAGTCGCGGGAGGTGGTGAGACCCAGTACTTC.

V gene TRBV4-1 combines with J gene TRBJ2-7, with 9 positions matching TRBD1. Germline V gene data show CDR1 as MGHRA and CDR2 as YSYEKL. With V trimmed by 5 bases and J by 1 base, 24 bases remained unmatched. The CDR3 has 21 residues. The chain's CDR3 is CASSALSSDRGKKRGSYEQYF. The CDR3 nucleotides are TGCGCCAGCAGCGCGCTCTCTTCGGACAGGGGAAAAAAAAGGGGGTCCTACGAGCAGTACTTC.

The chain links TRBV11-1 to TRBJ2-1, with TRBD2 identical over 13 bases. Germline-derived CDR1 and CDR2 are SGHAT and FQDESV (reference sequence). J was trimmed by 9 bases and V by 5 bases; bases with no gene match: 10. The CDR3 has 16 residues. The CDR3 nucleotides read TGTGCCAGCAGCGCTGCCGGGACTAGCGGGATTGGTGAGCAGTTCTTC. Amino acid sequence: CASSAAGTSGIGEQFF.

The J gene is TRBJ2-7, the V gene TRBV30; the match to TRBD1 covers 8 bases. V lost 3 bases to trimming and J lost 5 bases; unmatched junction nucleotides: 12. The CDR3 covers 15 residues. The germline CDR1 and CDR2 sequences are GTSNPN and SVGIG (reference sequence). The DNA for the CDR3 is TGTGCCTGGAGCCTCGGGACAGGAAGGTTCCACGAGCAGTACTTC. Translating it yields CAWSLGTGRFHEQYF. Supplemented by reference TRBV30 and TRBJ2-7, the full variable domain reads SQTIHQWPATLVQPVGSPLSLECTVEGTSNPNLYWYRQAAGRGLQLLFYSVGIGQISSEVPQNLSASRPQDRQFILSSKKLLLSDSGFYLCAWSLGTGRFHEQYFGPGTRLTVT.

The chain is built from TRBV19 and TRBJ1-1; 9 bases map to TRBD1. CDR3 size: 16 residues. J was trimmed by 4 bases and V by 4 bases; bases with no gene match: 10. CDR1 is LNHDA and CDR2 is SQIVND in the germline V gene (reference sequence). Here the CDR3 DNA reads TGTGCCAGTAGTAGTTATCCGGGACAGGGATCCACTGAAGCTTTCTTT. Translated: CASSSYPGQGSTEAFF.

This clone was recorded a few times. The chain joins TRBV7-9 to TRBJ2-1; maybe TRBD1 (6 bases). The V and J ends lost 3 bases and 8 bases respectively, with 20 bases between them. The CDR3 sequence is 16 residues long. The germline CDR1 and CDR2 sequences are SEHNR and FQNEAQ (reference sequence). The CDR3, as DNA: TGTGCCAGCAGCTTTTCCGGGACAAAAACGAACCATGAGCAGTTCTTC. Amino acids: CASSFSGTKTNHEQFF.

The CDR3 nucleotides are TGTGCCAGCAGCACAGGGCCAGGCAGGACCCAGTACTTC. Translating it yields CASSTGPGRTQYF. The chain recombines TRBV5-4 with TRBJ2-5, with D possibly TRBD1 on 6 matching bases. The CDR3 has 13 residues. Germline V gene data show CDR1 as SGHNT and CDR2 as YYREEE (reference sequence). Trimming shortened V by 4 bases and J by 7 bases, and 14 bases separated the two germline ends.